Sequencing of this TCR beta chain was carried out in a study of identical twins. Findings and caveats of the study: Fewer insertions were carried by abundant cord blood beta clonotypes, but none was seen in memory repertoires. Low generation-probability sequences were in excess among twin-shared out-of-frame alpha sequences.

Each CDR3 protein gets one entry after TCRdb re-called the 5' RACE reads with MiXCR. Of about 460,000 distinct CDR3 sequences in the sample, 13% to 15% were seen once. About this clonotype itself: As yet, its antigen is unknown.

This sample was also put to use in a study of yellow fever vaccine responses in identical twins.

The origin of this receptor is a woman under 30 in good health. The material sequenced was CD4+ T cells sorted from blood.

The chain's CDR3 is CASSEALRGVISYNEQFF. The CDR3 nucleotides read TGTGCCAGCAGTGAAGCGCTTCGGGGGGTAATCTCCTACAATGAGCAGTTCTTC. J is TRBJ2-1 and V is TRBV2; TRBD2 aligns across 7 bases. The CDR3 contains 18 residues. Germline V gene lookup returns CDR1 SNHLY and CDR2 FYNNEI. V lost 0 bases to trimming and J lost 0 bases; unmatched junction nucleotides: 8.